These 19 T cell receptor beta chains were sequenced from one sample in a study of Tregs in tolerant kidney transplant recipients. Method: immunoSEQ multiplex PCR; TCRdb's copy keeps in-frame clones and lacks some. The table has around 74,000 clones, nearly 98% seen once. The sample was CD4+ T cells from blood, taken before the transplant. The receptors here all came from a human donor who received a combined kidney and bone marrow transplant.

The chain recombines TRBV4-3 with TRBJ2-7; possibly TRBD1 for D (5 bases). V lost 5 bases and J lost 1, with 15 bases in between. The CDR3 extends over 15 amino acids. CDR1 is LGHNA and CDR2 is YSLEER in the germline V gene. CDR3 region: CASSSGQGWSYEQYF. The DNA of the CDR3 is TGCGCCAGCAGCTCCGGCCAGGGATGGTCCTACGAGCAGTACTTC.

The chain employs TRBV6-1 and TRBJ2-5; 8 bases agree with TRBD2. Germline CDR1 MNHNS, CDR2 SASEGT. The CDR3 spans 15 residues. Unmatched junction bases numbered 10, after V lost 7 bases and J lost 3 bases. CDR3 bases: TGTGCCAGCATCCTCCCCCCGGGACTAGAAGAGACCCAGTACTTC. Encoded protein: CASILPPGLEETQYF.

J is TRBJ2-1 and V is TRBV9, with D tentatively TRBD1 (5 bases). The CDR3 runs 19 residues. V dropped 0 bases and J dropped 0 bases, with 19 bases sitting between them. Germline CDR1 is SGDLS and CDR2 is YYNGEE. The CDR3 DNA reads as TGTGCCAGCAGCGTAGGTCAGGGAAGCAAAAGTAGCTCCTACAATGAGCAGTTCTTC. Translation: CASSVGQGSKSSSYNEQFF.

V gene TRBV7-9 combines with J gene TRBJ2-7, with 8 positions matching TRBD2. V lost 3 bases and J lost 7; bases outside the gene matches: 11. This CDR3 spans 15 amino acids. In germline, CDR1 is SEHNR, CDR2 FQNEAQ (reference sequence). CDR3 amino acids: CASSLVAGGGPEQYF. The CDR3 region has the DNA TGTGCCAGCAGCTTGGTTGCGGGAGGCGGTCCTGAGCAGTACTTC.

CDR3 region: CASSLQGGWSTEAFF. In DNA form, the CDR3 reads TGTGCCAGCAGTTTACAGGGGGGTTGGTCGACTGAAGCTTTCTTT. This chain joins TRBV28 and TRBJ1-1; 7 bases agree with TRBD1. Germline CDR1 and CDR2: MDHEN and SYDVKM. The CDR3 contains 15 residues. The trim removed 2 bases at V and 5 bases at J, leaving 8 bases unmatched.

The rearrangement links TRBV7-2 to TRBJ2-3, with 7 bases lining up with TRBD2. J gave up 14 bases and V 1 base, and 12 bases lay outside the gene matches. Germline loops: CDR1 SGHTA, CDR2 FQGNSA. CDR3 length: 14 residues. The chain's CDR3 is CASSLGRGEGPAYF. CDR3 DNA sequence: TGTGCCAGCAGCTTAGGGCGAGGGGAGGGCCCTGCGTATTTT.

This chain links TRBV7-3 with TRBJ2-3; D call uncertain. Looked up from germline, CDR1 is SGHTA and CDR2 is FQGTGA. The CDR3 covers 14 residues. The V gene lost 4 bases and the J gene lost 4 bases, with 12 bases spanning the gap. CDR3 sequence (DNA): TGTGCCAGCAGCTCTGATTGGAGTGCAGATACGCAGTATTTT. Protein product: CASSSDWSADTQYF.

The chain is built from TRBV5-4 and TRBJ2-1; TRBD2 might be the D (6 bases). The CDR3 sequence is 15 residues long. Trimming took 3 bases from V and 0 from J, leaving 10 bases between them. The germline V gene has CDR1 SGHNT and CDR2 YYREEE (reference sequence). CDR3 nucleotide sequence: TGTGCCAGCAGCTCCGCGGGAACCTCCTACAATGAGCAGTTCTTC. This gives the protein CASSSAGTSYNEQFF.

This CDR3 reads CASSLGGVETQYF. CDR3 nucleotide sequence: TGTGCCAGCAGCTTAGGCGGGGTCGAGACCCAGTACTTC. The chain recombines TRBV5-4 with TRBJ2-5; D may be TRBD2 (6 bases). V was trimmed by 2 bases and J by 5 bases, leaving 10 bases between them. Germline V gene data show CDR1 as SGHNT and CDR2 as YYREEE (reference sequence). The CDR3 has 13 amino acids. The full variable domain, with the rest looked up from reference TRBV5-4 and TRBJ2-5, is ETGVTQSPTHLIKTRGQQVTLRCSSQSGHNTVSWYQQALGQGPQFIFQYYREEENGRGNFPPRFSGLQFPNYSSELNVNALELDDSALYLCASSLGGVETQYFGPGTRLLVL.

The V call is TRBV27, the J call TRBJ2-3; 7 nucleotides line up with TRBD1. The germline CDR1 and CDR2 sequences are MNHEY and SMNVEV (reference sequence). V lost 11 bases to trimming and J lost 4 bases; unmatched junction nucleotides: 9. This CDR3 contains 13 residues. CDR3 sequence reads: CAGRDSYADTQYF. As DNA, the CDR3 is TGTGCCGGCCGGGACAGCTACGCAGATACGCAGTATTTT.

The chain couples TRBV29-1 to TRBJ2-1; D may be TRBD1 (6 bases). CDR1 is SQVTM, CDR2 ANQGSEA, per germline. Deletions cut 3 bases from V and 2 bases from J, with 8 bases between. The CDR3 is made up of 13 amino acids. CDR3 sequence: CSVEDSPYNEQFF. The CDR3 region has the DNA TGCAGCGTTGAGGACAGCCCCTACAATGAGCAGTTCTTC.

The chain combines TRBV29-1 with TRBJ2-3, with D possibly TRBD2 on 6 matching bases. Germline loops: CDR1 SQVTM, CDR2 ANQGSEA. With 5 bases removed from V and 2 bases from J, the gap between germline ends came to 14 bases. The CDR3 covers 14 residues. The CDR3 spells CSVQFGGYTDTQYF. CDR3 nucleotides: TGCAGCGTTCAATTCGGGGGTTACACAGATACGCAGTATTTT.

The V gene is TRBV30, the J gene TRBJ1-2; a possible D gene is TRBD1 (6 bases). Per germline, CDR1 GTSNPN and CDR2 SVGIG (reference sequence). Trimming left V 2 bases short and J 0 bases short, with 25 bases between. The CDR3 has 19 amino acids. CDR3 residues: CAWSSGRGRESLSNYGYTF. The CDR3 DNA is TGTGCCTGGAGTTCGGGCAGGGGAAGAGAGTCACTTTCTAACTATGGCTACACCTTC.

The chain is built from TRBV19 and TRBJ1-2, with a tentative D call TRBD1 (6 bases). V gave up 5 bases and J gave up 7 bases, with 20 bases separating them. The CDR3 is made up of 15 amino acids. The germline CDR1 and CDR2 sequences are LNHDA and SQIVND (reference sequence). In nucleotides, the CDR3 is TGTGCCAGTAGTCAAGGGGGATCCGGCGAGGGTGGCTACACCTTC. The encoded protein is CASSQGGSGEGGYTF.

This clone was observed a single time. The chain employs TRBV11-2 and TRBJ2-3, with 8 bases that match TRBD1. CDR1 and CDR2 from the germline V gene are SGHAT and FQNNGV. The V segment lost 4 bases and the J segment 8 bases; nucleotides outside the gene matches: 8. The CDR3 extends over 14 amino acids. The CDR3 nucleotides read TGTGCCAGCAGCTCACAGGGGGTGGGGGTTACGCAGTATTTT. It codes for CASSSQGVGVTQYF. The full variable domain, its missing parts supplied by reference TRBV11-2 and TRBJ2-3, is EAGVAQSPRYKIIEKRQSVAFWCNPISGHATLYWYQQILGQGPKLLIQFQNNGVVDDSQLPKDRFSAERLKGVDSTLKIQPAKLEDSAVYLCASSSQGVGVTQYFGPGTRLTVL.

This clone has only one observation. The chain recombines TRBV30 with TRBJ1-5; TRBD1 might be the D (5 bases). V lost 5 bases and J 7 bases, leaving 18 bases between the germline ends. The CDR3 contains 14 residues. Germline loops: CDR1 GTSNPN, CDR2 SVGIG (reference sequence). The DNA for the CDR3 is TGTGCCTGGTCCGTCCGGGAGGGGTCACAGCCCCAGCATTTT. It codes for CAWSVREGSQPQHF.

V is TRBV28 and J is TRBJ1-3; D remains ambiguous. The germline V gene encodes CDR1 MDHEN and CDR2 SYDVKM. The CDR3 runs 14 residues. Trimming took 3 bases from V and 6 from J, leaving 12 bases between them. The CDR3 is CASSLTGRENTIYF. As DNA, the CDR3 is TGTGCCAGCAGTTTGACGGGGAGAGAAAACACCATATATTTT.

The CDR3 loop reads CASSPGLAFDNEQFF. The CDR3 DNA is TGTGCCAGCAGCCCGGGACTAGCTTTCGACAATGAGCAGTTCTTC. The chain couples TRBV7-9 to TRBJ2-1, with 9 bases aligning to TRBD2. CDR1 and CDR2 from the germline V gene are SEHNR and FQNEAQ (reference sequence). J gave up 5 bases and V 5 bases, and 7 bases lay outside the gene matches. This CDR3 is built from 15 residues. The full variable domain, with the rest looked up from reference TRBV7-9 and TRBJ2-1, is DTGVSQNPRHKITKRGQNVTFRCDPISEHNRLYWYRQTLGQGPEFLTYFQNEAQLEKSRLLSDRFSAERPKGSFSTLEIQRTEQGDSAMYLCASSPGLAFDNEQFFGPGTRLTVL.

This clone was seen a single time. CDR3 loop: CAKRDRGTSETQYF. For the CDR3, the DNA is TGTGCCAAGAGGGACAGGGGAACGTCAGAGACCCAGTACTTC. The chain uses TRBV19 and TRBJ2-5, with 10 bases identical to TRBD1. CDR3 length equals 14 residues. The junction had 9 bases not matched to a gene; V was cut back by 10 bases and J by 4 bases. Germline CDR1 and CDR2: LNHDA and SQIVND (reference sequence). The full variable domain, in which reference TRBV19 and TRBJ2-5 provide the parts outside the CDR3, is DGGITQSPKYLFRKEGQNVTLSCEQNLNHDAMYWYRQDPGQGLRLIYYSQIVNDFQKGDIAEGYSVSREKKESFPLTVTSAQKNPTAFYLCAKRDRGTSETQYFGPGTRLLVL.